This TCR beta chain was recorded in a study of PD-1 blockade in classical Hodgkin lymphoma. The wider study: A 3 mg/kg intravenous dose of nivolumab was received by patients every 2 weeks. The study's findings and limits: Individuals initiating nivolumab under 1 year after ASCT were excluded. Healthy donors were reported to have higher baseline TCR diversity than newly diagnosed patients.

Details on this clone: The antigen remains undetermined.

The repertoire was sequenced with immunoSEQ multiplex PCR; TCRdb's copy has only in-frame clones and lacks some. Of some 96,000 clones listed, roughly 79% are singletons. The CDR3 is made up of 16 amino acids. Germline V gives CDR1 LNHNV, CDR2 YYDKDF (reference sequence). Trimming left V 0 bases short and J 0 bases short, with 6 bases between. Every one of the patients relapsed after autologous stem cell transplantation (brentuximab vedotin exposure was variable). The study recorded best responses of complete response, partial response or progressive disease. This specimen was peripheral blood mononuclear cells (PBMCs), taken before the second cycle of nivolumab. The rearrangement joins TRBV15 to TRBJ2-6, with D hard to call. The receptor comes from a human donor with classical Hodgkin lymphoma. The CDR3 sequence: CATSRDLDSGANVLTF. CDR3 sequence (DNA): TGTGCCACCAGCAGAGATCTAGACTCTGGGGCCAACGTCCTGACTTTC.